A single T cell receptor beta chain is shown here with its context. Its target is not known. V dropped 2 bases and J dropped 2 bases, with 3 bases sitting between them. In germline, CDR1 is MNHNS, CDR2 SASEGT. The CDR3 runs to 12 residues. This sample was included in a study of cytomegalovirus exposure and HLA in healthy donors. Background on the study: An analysis done earlier identified some 120 million unique TCR beta sequences from 200 million or so T cells.

PCR employed 60 Vbeta and 13 Jbeta primers. Only in-frame clones appear in the TCRdb table, and some are missing; sequencing was by immunoSEQ multiplex PCR. The table has tens of thousands of clones, approximately 70% seen once. Findings and caveats of the study: Presence/absence analyses supposed approximately even sequencing depth among donors. With DRB1 most and HLA-C fewest, TCR association rates differed between HLA loci in a later analysis.

This clonotype was obtained from a male donor in good health and CMV-seropositive. This rearrangement joins TRBV6-1 to TRBJ1-2; no clear D. Sequencing was carried out using PBMCs. The CDR3 coding sequence is TGTGCCAGCAGTGAACAGAACTATGGCTACACCTTC. Translation gives CASSEQNYGYTF.